Described below is a single T cell receptor (beta chain) sequence and its context. The target antigen is unknown. Collection occurred without any documented infections or immune events in donors. Sequencing was performed with immunoSEQ multiplex PCR; in TCRdb, only in-frame clones are kept and a portion is missing. The repertoire holds tens of thousands of clones, over 80% seen once, with approximately 19% in the top ten. This entry comes from a study of identifying expanded T cells in peripheral blood. Study outcomes and limitations: Technical replicates showed around 1.2 changed clones; roughly two weeks about 16.4; four weeks 19.

Trimming removed 7 bases from V and 4 bases from J; junction bases left unmatched: 9. CDR1 is SGHNT, CDR2 YYREEE, per germline (reference sequence). The CDR3 spans 16 residues. This TCR was sampled from a person aged 18 to 75 in good health. Sequencing used blood. The rearrangement uses TRBV5-4 and TRBJ2-2, with TRBD1 identical over 11 bases. CDR3 loop: CASGVDRGRGTGELFF. The CDR3 bases are TGTGCCAGCGGCGTGGACAGGGGGCGCGGCACCGGGGAGCTGTTTTTT.